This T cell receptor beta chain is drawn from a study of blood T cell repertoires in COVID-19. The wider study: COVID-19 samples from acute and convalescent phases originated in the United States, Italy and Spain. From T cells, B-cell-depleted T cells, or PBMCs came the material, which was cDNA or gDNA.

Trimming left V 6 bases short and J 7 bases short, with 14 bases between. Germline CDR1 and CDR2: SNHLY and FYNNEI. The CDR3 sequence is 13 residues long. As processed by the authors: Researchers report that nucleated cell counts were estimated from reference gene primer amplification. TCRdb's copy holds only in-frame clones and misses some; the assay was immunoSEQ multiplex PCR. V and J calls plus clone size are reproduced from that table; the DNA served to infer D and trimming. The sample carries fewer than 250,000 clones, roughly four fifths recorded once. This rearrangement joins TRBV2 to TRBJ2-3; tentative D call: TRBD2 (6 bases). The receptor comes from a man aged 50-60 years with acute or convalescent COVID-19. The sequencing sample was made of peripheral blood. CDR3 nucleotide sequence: TGTGCCAGCAGGGGCCGGGGAGGCTATACGCAGTATTTT. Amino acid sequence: CASRGRGGYTQYF.